Shown below are 16 T cell receptor beta chains from a single sample sequenced in a study of shared clonotypes between healthy human individuals. Clones were read by immunoSEQ multiplex PCR, and TCRdb kept only the in-frame ones, dropping some. The sample lists about 2.4 million clones; approximately 94% were seen once. Sequenced sample: naive CD4+ T cells sorted from blood. Indicated subset: CD45RA+ positively selected. The receptor set was obtained from a man younger than 35 in good health.

The J gene is TRBJ2-7, the V gene TRBV7-9, with D possibly being TRBD2 (6 bases). V lost 4 bases to trimming and J lost 2 bases, with 12 bases between them. Germline V gene data show CDR1 as SEHNR and CDR2 as FQNEAQ (reference sequence). CDR3 length: 14 residues. CDR3 in amino acids: CASSSGTATYEQYF. The CDR3 DNA follows: TGTGCCAGCAGCTCCGGGACTGCGACCTACGAGCAGTACTTC.

The chain couples TRBV10-3 to TRBJ1-4, with D hard to call. Deletions cut 3 bases from V and 8 bases from J, with 22 bases between. The CDR3 is 17 amino acids. The germline CDR1 and CDR2 sequences are ENHRY and SYGVKD. The CDR3 nucleotides are TGTGCCATCAGTGATAACCGCTCGGACCAACGCAAAGAAAAACTGTTTTTT. Residues: CAISDNRSDQRKEKLFF.

This clone was seen just once. This chain links TRBV28 with TRBJ2-3; 7 positions agree with TRBD1. The ends lost 6 bases at V and 1 base at J; junction bases unmatched: 4. CDR1 MDHEN and CDR2 SYDVKM come from the germline V gene. CDR3 length: 14 residues. CDR3 residues: CASSRDRRTDTQYF. The CDR3 DNA reads as TGTGCCAGCAGCCGGGACAGACGCACAGATACGCAGTATTTT. The full variable domain, with the rest looked up from reference TRBV28 and TRBJ2-3, is DVKVTQSSRYLVKRTGEKVFLECVQDMDHENMFWYRQDPGLGLRLIYFSYDVKMKEKGDIPEGYSVSREKKERFSLILESASTNQTSMYLCASSRDRRTDTQYFGPGTRLTVL.

A word on this clone: Other DNA sequences in this sample translate to the same CDR3. The CDR3 protein is CASSLGSYEQYF. CDR3 coding DNA: TGTGCCAGCAGCTTAGGCAGCTACGAGCAGTACTTC. The chain uses TRBV11-2 and TRBJ2-7; D uncertain. The germline V and J ends were trimmed by 1 base and 3 bases, with 4 bases remaining between them. This CDR3 has 12 residues. Per germline, CDR1 SGHAT and CDR2 FQNNGV.

The chain recombines TRBV10-3 with TRBJ1-6; 7 nucleotides agree with TRBD1. Trimming took 1 base from V and 5 from J; bases not matched to a gene: 2. Germline V gene lookup returns CDR1 ENHRY and CDR2 SYGVKD. The CDR3 contains 15 residues. The CDR3, as DNA: TGTGCCATCAGTGAGTTAGACAGGGATAATTCACCCCTCCACTTT. This encodes CAISELDRDNSPLHF.

CDR3 amino acids: CATSSIPPRLGIYEQYF. The CDR3 region has the DNA TGTGCCACCAGCTCAATACCACCGCGCCTGGGAATCTACGAGCAGTACTTC. This chain links TRBV15 with TRBJ2-7; D remains ambiguous. Trimming shortened V by 5 bases and J by 3 bases, and 23 bases separated the two germline ends. The CDR3 extends over 17 amino acids. The germline V gene encodes CDR1 LNHNV and CDR2 YYDKDF (reference sequence). The full variable domain, rest sourced from reference TRBV15 and TRBJ2-7, is DAMVIQNPRYQVTQFGKPVTLSCSQTLNHNVMYWYQQKSSQAPKLLFHYYDKDFNNEADTPDNFQSRRPNTSFCFLDIRSPGLGDTAMYLCATSSIPPRLGIYEQYFGPGTRLTVT.

The chain carries TRBV9 and TRBJ2-7, with 7 bases lining up with TRBD1. The CDR3 loop spans 15 amino acids. The germline CDR1 and CDR2 sequences are SGDLS and YYNGEE. The junction had 3 bases not matched to a gene; V was cut back by 0 bases and J by 0 bases. The CDR3 here is CASSVDWDSSYEQYF. Written as DNA, the CDR3 is TGTGCCAGCAGCGTAGACTGGGACAGCTCCTACGAGCAGTACTTC. The complete variable domain, with remaining parts taken from reference TRBV9 and TRBJ2-7, reads DSGVTQTPKHLITATGQRVTLRCSPRSGDLSVYWYQQSLDQGLQFLIQYYNGEERAKGNILERFSAQQFPDLHSELNLSSLELGDSALYFCASSVDWDSSYEQYFGPGTRLTVT.

The genes are TRBV19 and TRBJ1-2; tentative D call: TRBD1 (5 bases). V lost 3 bases and J 6 bases, leaving 14 bases between the germline ends. CDR3 length equals 14 residues. Germline lookup yields CDR1 LNHDA and CDR2 SQIVND (reference sequence). The CDR3 coding sequence is TGTGCCAGTAGTATTCAAGGGGCGTCGGATGGCTACACCTTC. Translation: CASSIQGASDGYTF.

This chain connects TRBV19 to TRBJ1-6; TRBD1 is a possible D gene (6 bases). Germline loops: CDR1 LNHDA, CDR2 SQIVND (reference sequence). The CDR3 length is 15 residues. Trimming shortened V by 5 bases and J by 7 bases, and 15 bases separated the two germline ends. CDR3 DNA: TGTGCCAGTAGTGACGTAGCCAGGGGAAATTCACCCCTCCACTTT. It encodes CASSDVARGNSPLHF.

This chain joins TRBV5-4 and TRBJ2-3; D not certain. Trimming removed 0 bases at V and 2 bases at J, with 13 bases between. This CDR3 has 16 amino acids. The germline V gene encodes CDR1 SGHNT and CDR2 YYREEE (reference sequence). The CDR3 loop reads CASSLGSRSYTDTQYF. The CDR3 nucleotides are TGTGCCAGCAGCTTGGGTAGCAGGTCTTACACAGATACGCAGTATTTT.

V and J are TRBV11-3 and TRBJ2-1, with 12 bases fitting TRBD2. This CDR3 is 15 amino acids long. Germline CDR1 and CDR2: SGHNT and YENEEA. The V gene end was trimmed by 5 bases and the J gene end by 8 bases; junction bases not matched to a gene: 7. The CDR3, as DNA: TGTGCCAGCAGCCCCCGGACTAGCGGGATCTATGAGCAGTTCTTC. This translates into CASSPRTSGIYEQFF.

The chain couples TRBV13 to TRBJ2-1; D is unresolved. Germline CDR1 reads PRHDT; CDR2 reads FYEKMQ (reference sequence). The ends were cut back, 0 bases at V and 3 bases at J, with 9 bases in the middle. The length of the CDR3 is 15 residues. In DNA, the CDR3 is TGTGCCAGCAGCTTAGGCCGACGGATCTACAATGAGCAGTTCTTC. Translating gives CASSLGRRIYNEQFF.

This clone was seen more than once but under ten times. Additional DNA sequences in this sample encode the identical CDR3. The gene calls are TRBV9 and TRBJ1-1, with D possibly being TRBD1 (6 bases). Germline values: CDR1 SGDLS, CDR2 YYNGEE. V was trimmed by 2 bases and J by 0 bases, leaving 8 bases between them. CDR3 length equals 14 residues. DNA for the CDR3: TGTGCCAGCAGCGTTACAGGGATGAACACTGAAGCTTTCTTT. This sequence encodes CASSVTGMNTEAFF. Supplemented by reference TRBV9 and TRBJ1-1, the full variable domain reads DSGVTQTPKHLITATGQRVTLRCSPRSGDLSVYWYQQSLDQGLQFLIQYYNGEERAKGNILERFSAQQFPDLHSELNLSSLELGDSALYFCASSVTGMNTEAFFGQGTRLTVV.

The chain carries TRBV5-4 and TRBJ1-3; the match to TRBD1 covers 8 bases. CDR1 and CDR2 from the germline V gene are SGHNT and YYREEE (reference sequence). The CDR3 length is 14 residues. The ends lost 4 bases at V and 2 bases at J; junction bases unmatched: 2. The CDR3 DNA follows: TGTGCCAGCAGCCTGGACAGGGCTGGAAACACCATATATTTT. Translating it yields CASSLDRAGNTIYF.

Remarks on this clone: Other DNA sequences of this sample code for an identical CDR3. This chain connects TRBV28 to TRBJ1-5; 10 nucleotides agree with TRBD1. J was trimmed by 4 bases and V by 6 bases; bases with no gene match: 6. Germline V gives CDR1 MDHEN, CDR2 SYDVKM. This CDR3 comprises 15 residues. CDR3 DNA: TGTGCCAGCAGCTTGGACAGGGGGTCAAATCAGCCCCAGCATTTT. As protein: CASSLDRGSNQPQHF.

In nucleotides, the CDR3 is TGTGCCAGCAGCGCCCAGTTTGATACGCAGTATTTT. This sequence encodes CASSAQFDTQYF. The chain joins TRBV5-5 to TRBJ2-3; D is ambiguous. The V gene's germline CDR1 is SGHKS and CDR2 YYEKEE (reference sequence). The V end was cut by 4 bases, the J end by 6 bases, with 9 bases between. This CDR3 is 12 amino acids long.